This T cell receptor beta chain appears in the sequencing data of a study of graft-versus-host responses after intestinal transplantation. The study's findings and limits: Graft-donor T cell macrochimerism coincided with high graft-versus-host to host-versus-graft clonal ratios in allografts.

Method: immunoSEQ multiplex PCR; TCRdb's copy keeps in-frame clones and lacks some. The profile shows roughly 93,000 clones, 85% to 95% of them singletons. This clone occurred once. Antigen specificity is unknown. The length of the CDR3 is 11 residues. Germline values: CDR1 SGHTA, CDR2 FQGNSA. Trimming stripped 5 bases from V and 3 bases from J, with 5 bases between. This sample comprised unstimulated CD8+ T cells sorted from spleen or lymph node cells, obtained before intestinal transplant. The origin of this receptor is a human donor who received an intestinal transplant. The genes are TRBV7-2 and TRBJ2-7; D unresolved. As DNA, the CDR3 is TGTGCCAGCAGCACATACTACGAGCAGTACTTC. Its translation: CASSTYYEQYF.